Here is one T cell receptor beta chain with its context. Its antigen is not identified. Trimming took off 0 bases at V and 8 bases at J, with 8 bases between the two ends. From germline, CDR1 is MNHNY and CDR2 SVGAGI (reference sequence). This CDR3 is built from 14 residues. Profiling relied on immunoSEQ multiplex PCR, and the TCRdb table lists in-frame clones only, not all of them. The sample consists of about 32,000 clones, roughly 87% of them appearing once. This entry belongs to a study of T cells in narcolepsy. Study in general: Donors had narcolepsy type 1 or type 2, or were healthy controls. Study-wide results and limits: Some memory CD4+ repertoires had no autoreactive clone sequences. Same-patient CSF and blood CD4+ T cell clonotypes included HCRT-specific and TRIB2-specific autoreactive ones. Autoreactive clonotypes reportedly recurred in blood of same and different patients, not controls.

The chain employs TRBV6-6 and TRBJ1-6; the D gene is possibly TRBD1 (5 bases). The sequencing input was memory (CD45RA-) CD4+ T cells from blood. This clonotype originated in a human donor in good health. This CDR3 reads CASSYSSRDSPLHF. CDR3 DNA: TGTGCCAGCAGTTACTCGTCCAGGGATTCACCCCTCCACTTT.